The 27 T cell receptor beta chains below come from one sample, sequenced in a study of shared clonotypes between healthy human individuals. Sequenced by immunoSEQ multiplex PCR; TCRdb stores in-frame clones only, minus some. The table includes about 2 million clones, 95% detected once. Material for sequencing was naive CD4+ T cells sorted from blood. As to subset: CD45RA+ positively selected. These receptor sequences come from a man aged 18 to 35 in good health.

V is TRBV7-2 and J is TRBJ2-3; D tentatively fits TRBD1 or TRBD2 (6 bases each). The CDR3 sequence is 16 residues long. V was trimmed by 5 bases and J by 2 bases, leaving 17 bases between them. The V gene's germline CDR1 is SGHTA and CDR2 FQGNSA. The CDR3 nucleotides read TGTGCCAGCAGCCCCCTTTGGGGGGCCGACACAGATACGCAGTATTTT. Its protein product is CASSPLWGADTDTQYF.

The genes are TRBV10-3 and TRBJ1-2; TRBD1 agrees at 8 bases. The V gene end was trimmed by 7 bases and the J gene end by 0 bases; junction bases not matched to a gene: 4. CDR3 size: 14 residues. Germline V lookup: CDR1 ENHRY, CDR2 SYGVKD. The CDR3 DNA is TGTGCCATCACCGCACAGGGGGCTAACTATGGCTACACCTTC. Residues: CAITAQGANYGYTF.

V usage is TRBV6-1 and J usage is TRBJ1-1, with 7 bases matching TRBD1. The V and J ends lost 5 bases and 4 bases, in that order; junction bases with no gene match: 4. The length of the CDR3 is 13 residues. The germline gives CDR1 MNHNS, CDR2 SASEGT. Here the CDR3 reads CASSFDRATEAFF. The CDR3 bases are TGTGCCAGCAGTTTTGACAGGGCCACTGAAGCTTTCTTT.

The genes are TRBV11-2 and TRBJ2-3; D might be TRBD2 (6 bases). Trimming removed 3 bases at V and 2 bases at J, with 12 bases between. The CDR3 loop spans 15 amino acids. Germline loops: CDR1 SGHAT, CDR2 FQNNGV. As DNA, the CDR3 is TGTGCCAGCAGCTTGTGGGCGGGAACCACAGATACGCAGTATTTT. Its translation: CASSLWAGTTDTQYF. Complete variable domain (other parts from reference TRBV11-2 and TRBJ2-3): EAGVAQSPRYKIIEKRQSVAFWCNPISGHATLYWYQQILGQGPKLLIQFQNNGVVDDSQLPKDRFSAERLKGVDSTLKIQPAKLEDSAVYLCASSLWAGTTDTQYFGPGTRLTVL.

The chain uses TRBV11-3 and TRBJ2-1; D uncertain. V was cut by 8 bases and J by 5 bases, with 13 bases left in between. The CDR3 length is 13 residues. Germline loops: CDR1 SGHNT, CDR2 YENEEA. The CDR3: CASGKIGHNEQFF. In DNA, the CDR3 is TGTGCCAGCGGAAAGATAGGGCACAATGAGCAGTTCTTC.

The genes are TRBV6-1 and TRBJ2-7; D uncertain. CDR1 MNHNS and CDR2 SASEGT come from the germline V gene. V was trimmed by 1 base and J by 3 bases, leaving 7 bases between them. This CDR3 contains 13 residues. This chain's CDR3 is CASSEGPIYEQYF. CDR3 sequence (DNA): TGTGCCAGCAGTGAAGGTCCCATCTACGAGCAGTACTTC.

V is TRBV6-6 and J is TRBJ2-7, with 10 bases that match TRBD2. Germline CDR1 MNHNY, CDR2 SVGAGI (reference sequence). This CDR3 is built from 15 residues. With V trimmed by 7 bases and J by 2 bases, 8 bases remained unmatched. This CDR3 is CASKGGLALPYEQYF. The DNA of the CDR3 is TGTGCCAGCAAGGGGGGACTAGCGTTACCCTACGAGCAGTACTTC.

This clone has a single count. The CDR3 coding sequence is TGTGCCAGCAGTCTAACCGAGGACAGGGCAAACACCATATATTTT. Its protein is CASSLTEDRANTIYF. The rearrangement joins TRBV6-5 to TRBJ1-3; 8 nucleotides line up with TRBD1. Per germline, CDR1 MNHEY and CDR2 SVGAGI. V shed 5 bases, J shed 6 bases, and the junction held 9 bases outside the gene matches. The CDR3 has 15 amino acids.

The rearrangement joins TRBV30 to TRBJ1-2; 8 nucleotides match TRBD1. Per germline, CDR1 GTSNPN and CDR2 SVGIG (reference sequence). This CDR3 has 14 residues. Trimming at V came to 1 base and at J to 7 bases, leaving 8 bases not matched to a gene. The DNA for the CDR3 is TGTGCCTGGAGTGGGCAGGGGGCCAGGGGTGGCTACACCTTC. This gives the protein CAWSGQGARGGYTF. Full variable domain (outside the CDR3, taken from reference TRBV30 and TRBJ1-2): SQTIHQWPATLVQPVGSPLSLECTVEGTSNPNLYWYRQAAGRGLQLLFYSVGIGQISSEVPQNLSASRPQDRQFILSSKKLLLSDSGFYLCAWSGQGARGGYTFGSGTRLTVV.

CDR3 residues: CSVAGQGAGEQYF. The CDR3 region has the DNA TGCAGCGTGGCCGGACAGGGGGCAGGCGAGCAGTACTTC. The chain links TRBV29-1 to TRBJ2-7, with 11 nucleotides matching TRBD1. Germline V gene lookup returns CDR1 SQVTM and CDR2 ANQGSEA. Germline trimming cut 6 bases from V and 6 bases from J; bases unmatched to any gene: 7. CDR3 length: 13 residues.

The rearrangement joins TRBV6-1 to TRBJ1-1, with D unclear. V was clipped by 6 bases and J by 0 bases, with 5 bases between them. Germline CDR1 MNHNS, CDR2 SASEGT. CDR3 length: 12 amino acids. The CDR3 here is CASSYMNTEAFF. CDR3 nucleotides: TGTGCCAGCAGCTATATGAACACTGAAGCTTTCTTT.

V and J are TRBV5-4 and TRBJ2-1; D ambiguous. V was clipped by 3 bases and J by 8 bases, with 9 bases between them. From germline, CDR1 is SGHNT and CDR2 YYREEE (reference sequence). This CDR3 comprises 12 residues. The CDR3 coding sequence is TGTGCCAGCAGCTCTCTGACGGATGAGCAGTTCTTC. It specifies CASSSLTDEQFF. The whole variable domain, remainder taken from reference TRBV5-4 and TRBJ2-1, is ETGVTQSPTHLIKTRGQQVTLRCSSQSGHNTVSWYQQALGQGPQFIFQYYREEENGRGNFPPRFSGLQFPNYSSELNVNALELDDSALYLCASSSLTDEQFFGPGTRLTVL.

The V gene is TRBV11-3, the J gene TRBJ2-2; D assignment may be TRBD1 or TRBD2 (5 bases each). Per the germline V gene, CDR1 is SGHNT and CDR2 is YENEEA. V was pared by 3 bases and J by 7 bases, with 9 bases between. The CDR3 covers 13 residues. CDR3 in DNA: TGTGCCAGCAGCTTTTTGGGGGACGGGGAGCTGTTTTTT. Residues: CASSFLGDGELFF.

The CDR3 nucleotides read TGTGCCTGGAGTGTAGGGCCAGGGCAGCCCCAGCATTTT. Translation gives CAWSVGPGQPQHF. This chain connects TRBV30 to TRBJ1-5; tentatively, D is TRBD1 (5 bases). V shed 0 bases and J shed 7 bases, with 10 bases lying between them. The CDR3 contains 13 residues. CDR1 is GTSNPN and CDR2 is SVGIG in the germline V gene (reference sequence).

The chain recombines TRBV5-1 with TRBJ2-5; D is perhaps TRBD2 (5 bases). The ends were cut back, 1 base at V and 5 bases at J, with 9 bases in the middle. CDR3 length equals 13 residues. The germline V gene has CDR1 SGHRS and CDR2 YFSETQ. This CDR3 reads CASSLRGWETQYF. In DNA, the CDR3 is TGCGCCAGCAGCTTGAGAGGGTGGGAGACCCAGTACTTC.

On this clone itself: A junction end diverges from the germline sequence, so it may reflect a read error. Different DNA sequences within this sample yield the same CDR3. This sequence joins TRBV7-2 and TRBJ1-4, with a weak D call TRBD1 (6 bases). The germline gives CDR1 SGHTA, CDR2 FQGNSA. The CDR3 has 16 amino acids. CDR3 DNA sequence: TGTGCCAGCAGCTTAGCTCAGACAGGCTTTAATGAAAAACTGTTCTTT. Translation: CASSLAQTGFNEKLFF.

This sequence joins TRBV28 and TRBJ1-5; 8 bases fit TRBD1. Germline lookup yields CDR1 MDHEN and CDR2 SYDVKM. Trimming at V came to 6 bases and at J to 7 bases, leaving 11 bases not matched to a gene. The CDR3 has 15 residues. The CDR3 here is CASSLDNRGWQPQHF. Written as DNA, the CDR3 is TGTGCCAGCAGCCTAGACAACAGGGGGTGGCAGCCCCAGCATTTT.

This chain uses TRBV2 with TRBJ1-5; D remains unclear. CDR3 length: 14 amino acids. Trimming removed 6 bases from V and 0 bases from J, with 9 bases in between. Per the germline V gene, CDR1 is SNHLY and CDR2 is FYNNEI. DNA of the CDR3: TGTGCCAGCAGCGAACAGATTAGCAATCAGCCCCAGCATTTT. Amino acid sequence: CASSEQISNQPQHF.

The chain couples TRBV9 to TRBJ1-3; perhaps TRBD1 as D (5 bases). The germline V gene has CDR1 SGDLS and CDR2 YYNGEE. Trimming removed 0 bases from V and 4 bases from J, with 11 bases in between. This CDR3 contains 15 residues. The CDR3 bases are TGTGCCAGCAGCGTAGGAGGGGTGCCCGGAAACACCATATATTTT. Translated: CASSVGGVPGNTIYF.

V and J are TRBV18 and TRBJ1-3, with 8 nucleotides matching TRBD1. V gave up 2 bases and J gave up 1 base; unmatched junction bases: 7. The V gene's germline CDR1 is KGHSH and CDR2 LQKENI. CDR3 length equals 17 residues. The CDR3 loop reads CASSPSGTGLSGNTIYF. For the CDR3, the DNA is TGTGCCAGCTCACCATCCGGGACAGGACTTTCTGGAAACACCATATATTTT.

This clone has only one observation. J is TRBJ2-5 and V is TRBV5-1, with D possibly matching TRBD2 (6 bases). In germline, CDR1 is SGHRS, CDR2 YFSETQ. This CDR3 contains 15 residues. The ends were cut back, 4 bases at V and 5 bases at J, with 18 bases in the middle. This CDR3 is CASSPLGGRSETQYF. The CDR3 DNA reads TGCGCCAGCAGCCCCCTCGGGGGTCGTTCGGAGACCCAGTACTTC.

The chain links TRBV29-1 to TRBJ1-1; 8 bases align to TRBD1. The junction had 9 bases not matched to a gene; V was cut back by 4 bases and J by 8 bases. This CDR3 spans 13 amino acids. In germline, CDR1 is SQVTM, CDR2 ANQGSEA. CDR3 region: CSVAKSGGREAFF. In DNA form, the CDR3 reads TGCAGCGTTGCAAAGTCAGGGGGCAGGGAAGCTTTCTTT.

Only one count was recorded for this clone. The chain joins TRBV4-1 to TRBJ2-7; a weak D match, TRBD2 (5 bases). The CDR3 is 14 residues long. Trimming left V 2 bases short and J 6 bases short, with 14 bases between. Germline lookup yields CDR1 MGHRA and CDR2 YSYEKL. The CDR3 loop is CASSQIAGSPEQYF. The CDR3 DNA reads TGCGCCAGCAGCCAAATTGCTGGGAGTCCCGAGCAGTACTTC.

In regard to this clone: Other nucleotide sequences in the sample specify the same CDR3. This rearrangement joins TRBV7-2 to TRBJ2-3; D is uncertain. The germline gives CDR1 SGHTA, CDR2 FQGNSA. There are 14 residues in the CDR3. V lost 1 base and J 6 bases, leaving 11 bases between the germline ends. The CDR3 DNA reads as TGTGCCAGCAGCTTAGGCGGCTCAAAGGATACGCAGTATTTT. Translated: CASSLGGSKDTQYF.

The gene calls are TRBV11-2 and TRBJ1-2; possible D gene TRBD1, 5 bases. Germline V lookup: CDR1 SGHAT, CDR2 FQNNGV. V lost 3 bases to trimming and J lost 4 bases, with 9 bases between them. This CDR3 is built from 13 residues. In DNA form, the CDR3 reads TGTGCCAGCAGCTTTAGGGGAGGCTATGGCTACACCTTC. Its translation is CASSFRGGYGYTF. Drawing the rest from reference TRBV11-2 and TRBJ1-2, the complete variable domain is EAGVAQSPRYKIIEKRQSVAFWCNPISGHATLYWYQQILGQGPKLLIQFQNNGVVDDSQLPKDRFSAERLKGVDSTLKIQPAKLEDSAVYLCASSFRGGYGYTFGSGTRLTVV.

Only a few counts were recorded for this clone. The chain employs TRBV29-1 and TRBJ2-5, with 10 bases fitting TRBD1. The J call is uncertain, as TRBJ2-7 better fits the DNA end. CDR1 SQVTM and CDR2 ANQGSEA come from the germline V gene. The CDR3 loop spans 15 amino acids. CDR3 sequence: CSVEDRDRGSYEQYF. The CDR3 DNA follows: TGCAGCGTTGAAGATCGGGACAGGGGATCCTACGAGCAGTACTTC.

CDR3 amino acids: CASSRDTLLETQYF. The CDR3 nucleotides are TGTGCCAGCAGCCGGGACACCCTCTTGGAGACCCAGTACTTC. The genes are TRBV5-4 and TRBJ2-5; tentatively, D is TRBD1 (6 bases). The germline CDR1 and CDR2 sequences are SGHNT and YYREEE (reference sequence). Trimming removed 4 bases from V and 5 bases from J, with 15 bases in between. CDR3 size: 14 residues.